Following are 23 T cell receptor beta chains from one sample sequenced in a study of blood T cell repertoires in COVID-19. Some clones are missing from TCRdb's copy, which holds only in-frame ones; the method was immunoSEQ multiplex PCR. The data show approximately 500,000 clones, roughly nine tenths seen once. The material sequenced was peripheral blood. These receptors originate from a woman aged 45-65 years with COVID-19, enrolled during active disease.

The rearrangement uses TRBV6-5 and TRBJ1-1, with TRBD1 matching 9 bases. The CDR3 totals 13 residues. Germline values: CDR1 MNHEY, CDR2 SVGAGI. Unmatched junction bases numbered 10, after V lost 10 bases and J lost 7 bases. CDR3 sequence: CATIITGGIEAFF. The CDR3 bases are TGTGCCACCATCATAACAGGGGGCATTGAAGCTTTCTTT.

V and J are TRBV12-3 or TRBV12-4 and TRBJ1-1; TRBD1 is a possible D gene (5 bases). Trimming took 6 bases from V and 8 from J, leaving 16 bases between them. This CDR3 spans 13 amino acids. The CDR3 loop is CASRWAGTTEAFF. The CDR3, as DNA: TGTGCCAGCAGATGGGCGGGGACCACGGAAGCTTTCTTT.

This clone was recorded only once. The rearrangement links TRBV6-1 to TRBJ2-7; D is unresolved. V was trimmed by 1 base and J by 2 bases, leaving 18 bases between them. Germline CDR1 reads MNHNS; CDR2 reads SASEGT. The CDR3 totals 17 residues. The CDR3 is CASSEVSSGQTPYEQYF. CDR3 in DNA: TGTGCCAGCAGTGAAGTAAGCAGTGGGCAGACCCCCTACGAGCAGTACTTC.

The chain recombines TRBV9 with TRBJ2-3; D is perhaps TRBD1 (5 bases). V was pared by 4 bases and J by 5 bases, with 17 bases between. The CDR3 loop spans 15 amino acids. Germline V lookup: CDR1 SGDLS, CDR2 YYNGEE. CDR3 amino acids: CASSQGPSFLDTQYF. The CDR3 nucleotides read TGTGCCAGCAGCCAGGGCCCCTCTTTCCTAGATACGCAGTATTTT.

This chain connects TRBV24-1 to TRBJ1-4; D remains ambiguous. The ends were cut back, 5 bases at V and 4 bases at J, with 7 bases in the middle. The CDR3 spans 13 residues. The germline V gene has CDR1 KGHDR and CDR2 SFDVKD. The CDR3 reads CATSGSLNEKLFF. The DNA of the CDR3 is TGTGCCACCAGTGGCAGTCTTAATGAAAAACTGTTTTTT.

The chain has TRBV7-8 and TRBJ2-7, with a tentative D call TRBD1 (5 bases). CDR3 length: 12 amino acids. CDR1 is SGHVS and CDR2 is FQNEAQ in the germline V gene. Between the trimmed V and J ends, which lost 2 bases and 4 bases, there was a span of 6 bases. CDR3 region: CASSLQGYEQYF. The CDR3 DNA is TGTGCCAGCAGCTTACAGGGATACGAGCAGTACTTC.

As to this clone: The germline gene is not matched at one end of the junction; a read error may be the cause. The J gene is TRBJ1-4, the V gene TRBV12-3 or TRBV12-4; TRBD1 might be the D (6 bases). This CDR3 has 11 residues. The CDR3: CASSLEGVALF. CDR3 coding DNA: TGTGCCAGCAGTTTAGAGGGGGTTGCCCTTTTT.

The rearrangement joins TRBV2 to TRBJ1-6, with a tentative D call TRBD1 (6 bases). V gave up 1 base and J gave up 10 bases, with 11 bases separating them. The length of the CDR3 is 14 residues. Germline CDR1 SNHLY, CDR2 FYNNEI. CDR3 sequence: CASSEGRGESPLHF. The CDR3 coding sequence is TGTGCCAGCAGTGAAGGCAGGGGAGAGTCACCCCTCCACTTT.

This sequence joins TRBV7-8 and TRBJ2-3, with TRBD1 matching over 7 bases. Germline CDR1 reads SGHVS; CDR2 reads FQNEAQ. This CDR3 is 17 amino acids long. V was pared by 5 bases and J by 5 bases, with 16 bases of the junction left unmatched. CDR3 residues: CASSPDRGQARVDTQYF. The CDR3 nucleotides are TGTGCCAGCAGCCCCGACCGAGGACAGGCGAGAGTAGATACGCAGTATTTT.

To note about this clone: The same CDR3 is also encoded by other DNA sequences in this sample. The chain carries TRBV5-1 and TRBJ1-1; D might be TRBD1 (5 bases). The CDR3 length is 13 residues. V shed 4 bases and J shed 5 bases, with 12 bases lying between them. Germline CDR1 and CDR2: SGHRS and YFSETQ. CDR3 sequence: CASSTGGRTEAFF. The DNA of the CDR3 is TGCGCCAGCAGCACCGGGGGAAGGACTGAAGCTTTCTTT.

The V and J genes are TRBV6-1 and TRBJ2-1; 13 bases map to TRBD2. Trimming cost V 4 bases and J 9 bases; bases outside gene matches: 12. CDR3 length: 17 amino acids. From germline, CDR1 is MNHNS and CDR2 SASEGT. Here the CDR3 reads CASSGAARLAGGSEQFF. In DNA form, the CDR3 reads TGTGCCAGCAGTGGGGCCGCTCGACTAGCGGGGGGAAGTGAGCAGTTCTTC.

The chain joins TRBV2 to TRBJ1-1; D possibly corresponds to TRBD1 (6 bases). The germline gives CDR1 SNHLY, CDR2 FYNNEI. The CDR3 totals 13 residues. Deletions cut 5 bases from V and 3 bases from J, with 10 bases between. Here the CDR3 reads CASSLTGYTEAFF. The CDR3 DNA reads TGTGCCAGCAGTCTAACAGGGTACACTGAAGCTTTCTTT.

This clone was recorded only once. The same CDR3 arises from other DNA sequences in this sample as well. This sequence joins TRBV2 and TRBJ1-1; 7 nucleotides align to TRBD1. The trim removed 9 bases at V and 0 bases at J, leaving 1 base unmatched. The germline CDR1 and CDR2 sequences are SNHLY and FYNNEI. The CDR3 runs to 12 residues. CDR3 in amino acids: CARGQMNTEAFF. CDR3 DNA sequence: TGTGCCAGGGGACAGATGAACACTGAAGCTTTCTTT.

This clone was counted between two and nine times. The CDR3 is CASSYSIQDEAFF. The DNA for the CDR3 is TGTGCCAGCAGTTACTCGATCCAGGATGAAGCTTTCTTT. This chain uses TRBV6-6 with TRBJ1-1, with no clear D. Trimming stripped 0 bases from V and 7 bases from J, with 9 bases between. The CDR3 extends over 13 amino acids. Germline V lookup: CDR1 MNHNY, CDR2 SVGAGI (reference sequence).

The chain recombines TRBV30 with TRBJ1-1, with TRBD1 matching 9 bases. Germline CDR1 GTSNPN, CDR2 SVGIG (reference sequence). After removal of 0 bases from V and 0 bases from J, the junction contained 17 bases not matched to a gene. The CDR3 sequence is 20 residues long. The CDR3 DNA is TGTGCCTGGAGTGTACTACGGTGGCTCAGGGACAGGGCCATGAACACTGAAGCTTTCTTT. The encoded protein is CAWSVLRWLRDRAMNTEAFF.

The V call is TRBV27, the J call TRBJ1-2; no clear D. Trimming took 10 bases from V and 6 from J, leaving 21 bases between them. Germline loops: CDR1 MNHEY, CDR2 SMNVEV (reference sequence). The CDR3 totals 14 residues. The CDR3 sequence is CATTPHIWENGYTF. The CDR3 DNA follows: TGTGCCACCACCCCTCATATTTGGGAGAATGGCTACACCTTC.

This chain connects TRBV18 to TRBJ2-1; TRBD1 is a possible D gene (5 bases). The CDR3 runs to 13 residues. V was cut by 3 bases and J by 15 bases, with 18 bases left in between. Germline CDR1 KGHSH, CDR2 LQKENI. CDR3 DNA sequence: TGTGCCAGCTCACCGCTAGACGGTTTCCAGGGGTTCTTC. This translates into CASSPLDGFQGFF.

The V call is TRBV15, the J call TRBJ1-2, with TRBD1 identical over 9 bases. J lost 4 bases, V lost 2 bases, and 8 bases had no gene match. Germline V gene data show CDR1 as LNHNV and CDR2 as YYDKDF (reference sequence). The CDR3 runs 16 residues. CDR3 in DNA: TGTGCCACCAGCAGACCCCGGGACAGGGAAACCTATGGCTACACCTTC. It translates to CATSRPRDRETYGYTF. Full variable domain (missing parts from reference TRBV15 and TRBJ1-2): DAMVIQNPRYQVTQFGKPVTLSCSQTLNHNVMYWYQQKSSQAPKLLFHYYDKDFNNEADTPDNFQSRRPNTSFCFLDIRSPGLGDTAMYLCATSRPRDRETYGYTFGSGTRLTVV.

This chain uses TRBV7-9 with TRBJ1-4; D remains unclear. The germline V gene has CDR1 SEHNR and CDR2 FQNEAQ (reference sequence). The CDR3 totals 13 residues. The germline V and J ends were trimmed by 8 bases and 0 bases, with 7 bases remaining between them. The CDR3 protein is CASGGSTNEKLFF. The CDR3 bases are TGTGCCAGCGGAGGGTCAACTAATGAAAAACTGTTTTTT.

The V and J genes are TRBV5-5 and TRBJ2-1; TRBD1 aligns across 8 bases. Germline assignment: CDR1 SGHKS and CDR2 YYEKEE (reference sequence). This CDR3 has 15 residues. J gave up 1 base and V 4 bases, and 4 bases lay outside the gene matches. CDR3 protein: CASSPDRGSYNEQFF. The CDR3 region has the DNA TGTGCCAGCAGCCCTGACAGGGGTTCCTACAATGAGCAGTTCTTC.

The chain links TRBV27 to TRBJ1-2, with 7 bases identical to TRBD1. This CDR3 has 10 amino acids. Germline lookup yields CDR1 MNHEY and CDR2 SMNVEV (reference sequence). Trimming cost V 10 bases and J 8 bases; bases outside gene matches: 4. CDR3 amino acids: CATDREGYTF. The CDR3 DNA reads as TGTGCCACAGACAGGGAGGGCTACACCTTC.

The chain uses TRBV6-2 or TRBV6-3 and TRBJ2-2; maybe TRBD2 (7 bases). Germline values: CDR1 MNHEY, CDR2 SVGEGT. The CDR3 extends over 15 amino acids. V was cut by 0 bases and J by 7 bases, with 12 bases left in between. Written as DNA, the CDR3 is TGTGCCAGCAGTTACTCGGGGGGGCAGATCGGGGAGCTGTTTTTT. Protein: CASSYSGGQIGELFF.

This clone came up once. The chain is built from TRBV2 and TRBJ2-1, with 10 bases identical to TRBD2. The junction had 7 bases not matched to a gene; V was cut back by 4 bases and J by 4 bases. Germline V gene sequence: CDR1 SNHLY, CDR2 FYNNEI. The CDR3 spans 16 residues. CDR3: CASSAELAGEYNEQFF. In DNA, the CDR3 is TGTGCCAGCAGTGCTGAGCTAGCGGGGGAGTACAATGAGCAGTTCTTC.